Presented here are 26 T cell receptor beta chains from one specimen sequenced in a study of blood T cell repertoires in COVID-19. TCRdb's table, derived via immunoSEQ multiplex PCR, lists solely in-frame clones and lacks some. The sample consists of over 130,000 clones, about 90% of them appearing once. Sequences were obtained from peripheral blood. The receptors come from a man in his 60s with active or convalescent COVID-19.

The rearrangement joins TRBV28 to TRBJ2-3; D remains unclear. Deletions cut 3 bases from V and 7 bases from J, with 8 bases between. The CDR3 is made up of 12 amino acids. CDR1 and CDR2 from the germline V gene are MDHEN and SYDVKM. DNA of the CDR3: TGTGCCAGCAGTTTGAAACAATATACGCAGTATTTT. As protein: CASSLKQYTQYF.

The chain combines TRBV12-5 with TRBJ2-2; no clear D gene. The CDR3 totals 14 residues. V lost 1 base and J lost 3, with 6 bases in between. CDR1 is LGHNT, CDR2 FRNRAP, per germline. CDR3 DNA: TGTGCTAGTGGTTTGGGCAGCGACACCGGGGAGCTGTTTTTT. Amino acids: CASGLGSDTGELFF.

This sequence joins TRBV5-4 and TRBJ2-3; 8 bases are a match to TRBD1. Per the germline V gene, CDR1 is SGHNT and CDR2 is YYREEE (reference sequence). The V segment lost 0 bases and the J segment 2 bases; nucleotides outside the gene matches: 5. CDR3 length: 16 amino acids. The CDR3 sequence is CASSLGRGLVTDTQYF. The CDR3 region has the DNA TGTGCCAGCAGCTTGGGCAGGGGGCTCGTCACAGATACGCAGTATTTT. The variable domain in full, with the rest retrieved from reference TRBV5-4 and TRBJ2-3, is ETGVTQSPTHLIKTRGQQVTLRCSSQSGHNTVSWYQQALGQGPQFIFQYYREEENGRGNFPPRFSGLQFPNYSSELNVNALELDDSALYLCASSLGRGLVTDTQYFGPGTRLTVL.

The CDR3 here is CASSKGQGFYEQYF. CDR3 coding DNA: TGTGCCAGCAGCAAGGGACAGGGATTCTACGAGCAGTACTTC. The chain uses TRBV14 and TRBJ2-7; TRBD1 agrees at 9 bases. V lost 5 bases, J lost 3 bases, and 5 bases stayed unmatched. The V gene's germline CDR1 is SGHDN and CDR2 FVKESK. The CDR3 is made up of 14 amino acids.

This clone has a handful of counts. This chain links TRBV27 with TRBJ2-7; 12 bases fit TRBD1. Germline V CDR1 and CDR2: MNHEY, SMNVEV (reference sequence). Trimming cost V 4 bases and J 2 bases; bases outside gene matches: 6. The CDR3 loop spans 16 amino acids. Here the CDR3 DNA reads TGTGCCAGCAGTTACGGGACAGGGGGCGCCCCCTACGAGCAGTACTTC. Residues: CASSYGTGGAPYEQYF.

This rearrangement joins TRBV27 to TRBJ2-1; 10 bases align to TRBD2. The CDR3 has 16 amino acids. Germline CDR1 MNHEY, CDR2 SMNVEV (reference sequence). Trimming cost V 6 bases and J 4 bases; bases outside gene matches: 9. The CDR3 DNA reads TGTGCCAGCAGCTCCCCTAGCGGGAGTCGGTACAATGAGCAGTTCTTC. This codes for CASSSPSGSRYNEQFF.

CDR3 sequence (DNA): TGTGCCAGTAGCCCTACCAGGACAGGGGGCTACACCTTC. Its translation: CASSPTRTGGYTF. The genes are TRBV19 and TRBJ1-2, with 8 bases matching TRBD1. After removal of 6 bases from V and 8 bases from J, the junction contained 8 bases not matched to a gene. Looked up from germline, CDR1 is LNHDA and CDR2 is SQIVND (reference sequence). The CDR3 extends over 13 amino acids.

The chain is built from TRBV4-2 and TRBJ2-3, with TRBD2 matching 7 bases. Germline CDR1 reads LGHNA; CDR2 reads YNFKEQ. The CDR3 length is 17 residues. V trimming: 0 bases; J trimming: 1 base; junction bases outside the gene matches: 7. The CDR3 spells CASSQDSLAVRTDTQYF. The CDR3 DNA reads as TGTGCCAGCAGCCAAGACTCGCTAGCGGTACGCACAGATACGCAGTATTTT.

This chain uses TRBV19 with TRBJ2-1; D might be TRBD1 (6 bases). There are 13 residues in the CDR3. Germline lookup yields CDR1 LNHDA and CDR2 SQIVND (reference sequence). The V and J ends lost 5 bases and 8 bases respectively, with 13 bases between them. CDR3 loop: CASSPTGLYEQFF. In nucleotides, the CDR3 is TGTGCCAGTAGTCCCACAGGGTTGTATGAGCAGTTCTTC.

The chain carries TRBV7-2 and TRBJ2-5; D is ambiguous. The ends were cut back, 7 bases at V and 4 bases at J, with 16 bases in the middle. This CDR3 has 14 residues. Germline CDR1 and CDR2: SGHTA and FQGNSA. The CDR3, as DNA: TGTGCCAGCACCGAGAGGCTAGTGGGAGAGACCCAGTACTTC. As protein: CASTERLVGETQYF.

The J gene is TRBJ2-7, the V gene TRBV5-1; weak D call: TRBD1 (5 bases). Trimming removed 0 bases from V and 6 bases from J, with 13 bases in between. CDR3 length: 14 residues. Germline CDR1 is SGHRS and CDR2 is YFSETQ. The CDR3 is CASSLGTITLEQYF. CDR3 nucleotides: TGCGCCAGCAGCTTGGGGACAATCACGCTCGAGCAGTACTTC.

The chain has TRBV5-1 and TRBJ2-3; 7 bases line up with TRBD2. CDR1 is SGHRS and CDR2 is YFSETQ in the germline V gene. V was pared by 7 bases and J by 1 base, with 9 bases of the junction left unmatched. The CDR3 spans 15 residues. The CDR3 protein is CASSLGRGGTDTQYF. The CDR3 nucleotides read TGCGCCAGCTCTTTAGGGAGGGGTGGCACAGATACGCAGTATTTT. Using reference TRBV5-1 and TRBJ2-3 for the parts outside the CDR3, the full variable domain is KAGVTQTPRYLIKTRGQQVTLSCSPISGHRSVSWYQQTPGQGLQFLFEYFSETQRNKGNFPGRFSGRQFSNSRSEMNVSTLELGDSALYLCASSLGRGGTDTQYFGPGTRLTVL.

The chain carries TRBV19 and TRBJ1-4; 9 bases map to TRBD1. With V trimmed by 6 bases and J by 2 bases, 1 base remained unmatched. In germline, CDR1 is LNHDA, CDR2 SQIVND (reference sequence). The CDR3 is made up of 14 amino acids. CDR3 nucleotides: TGTGCCAGTAGCGGGACAGGGACTAATGAAAAACTGTTTTTT. This gives the protein CASSGTGTNEKLFF.

The V gene is TRBV19, the J gene TRBJ1-5, with 9 bases that match TRBD1. The junction had 2 bases not matched to a gene; V was cut back by 9 bases and J by 2 bases. The CDR3 length is 13 residues. Germline V lookup: CDR1 LNHDA, CDR2 SQIVND (reference sequence). DNA for the CDR3: TGTGCCAGCTGGACAGGGGGCAATCAGCCCCAGCATTTT. Protein sequence: CASWTGGNQPQHF.

The chain carries TRBV5-1 and TRBJ2-7; a weak D match, TRBD2 (6 bases). With 0 bases removed from V and 6 bases from J, the gap between germline ends came to 10 bases. The CDR3 sequence is 13 residues long. Germline CDR1 SGHRS, CDR2 YFSETQ. CDR3 residues: CASSLVLGGEQYF. The CDR3 DNA reads as TGCGCCAGCAGCTTGGTTTTGGGGGGCGAGCAGTACTTC.

The CDR3 is CATSSYGEQFF. The DNA for the CDR3 is TGTGCCACCAGTTCTTACGGTGAGCAGTTCTTC. The genes are TRBV24-1 and TRBJ2-1; D not certain. Germline V gene sequence: CDR1 KGHDR, CDR2 SFDVKD. The CDR3 is 11 residues long. Trimming pared 6 bases from V and 9 bases from J, leaving 8 bases between.

The rearrangement links TRBV3-1 (or the pseudogene TRBV3-2) to TRBJ2-2; 8 nucleotides line up with TRBD1. Trimming took 0 bases from V and 1 from J; bases not matched to a gene: 7. This CDR3 is 18 amino acids long. Germline CDR1 is LGHDT and CDR2 is YNNKEL (reference sequence). In nucleotides, the CDR3 is TGTGCCAGCAGCCAAGATAGGTCAGGGGGCTGGAACACCGGGGAGCTGTTTTTT. Protein sequence: CASSQDRSGGWNTGELFF.

Only a few counts were recorded for this clone. This sequence joins TRBV6-2 or TRBV6-3 and TRBJ1-1, with 8 bases lining up with TRBD1. Trimming cost V 6 bases and J 1 base; bases outside gene matches: 19. The germline CDR1 and CDR2 sequences are MNHEY and SVGEGT. This CDR3 region has 19 residues. The CDR3 sequence: CASSLRSGQVSAKNTEAFF. In DNA, the CDR3 is TGTGCCAGCAGCCTACGGTCGGGACAGGTATCCGCTAAGAACACTGAAGCTTTCTTT.

The V and J genes are TRBV5-1 and TRBJ1-2; D may be TRBD1 (5 bases). This CDR3 is 16 amino acids long. V lost 0 bases, J lost 3 bases, and 15 bases lay in between. Germline values: CDR1 SGHRS, CDR2 YFSETQ. The CDR3 DNA follows: TGCGCCAGCAGCTTGGTTTCTGGCAGGGCTCACTATGGCTACACCTTC. Its protein product is CASSLVSGRAHYGYTF. Full variable domain (rest looked up from reference TRBV5-1 and TRBJ1-2): KAGVTQTPRYLIKTRGQQVTLSCSPISGHRSVSWYQQTPGQGLQFLFEYFSETQRNKGNFPGRFSGRQFSNSRSEMNVSTLELGDSALYLCASSLVSGRAHYGYTFGSGTRLTVV.

The chain has TRBV4-2 and TRBJ1-2; D remains ambiguous. The V gene lost 2 bases and the J gene lost 8 bases, with 12 bases spanning the gap. From germline, CDR1 is LGHNA and CDR2 YNFKEQ. The CDR3 sequence is 13 residues long. The CDR3 DNA is TGTGCCAGCAGCCAACCGGACGGAGGCGGCTACACCTTC. Translated, it gives CASSQPDGGGYTF.

The sample holds one count of this clone. The genes are TRBV12-3 or TRBV12-4 and TRBJ1-2, with no clear D. The CDR3 sequence is 12 residues long. V dropped 3 bases and J dropped 3 bases, with 5 bases sitting between them. The CDR3 coding sequence is TGTGCCAGCAGTTTCACAGACTATGGCTACACCTTC. This sequence encodes CASSFTDYGYTF.

The rearrangement links TRBV7-2 to TRBJ2-3; 8 bases match TRBD2. This CDR3 spans 16 amino acids. The germline CDR1 and CDR2 sequences are SGHTA and FQGNSA. J lost 0 bases, V lost 2 bases, and 4 bases had no gene match. The CDR3 sequence is CASSLTPSGSTDTQYF. CDR3 bases: TGTGCCAGCAGCTTAACTCCTAGCGGGAGCACAGATACGCAGTATTTT.

About this clone itself: In the same sample, other DNA sequences code for this CDR3. The chain joins TRBV18 to TRBJ2-5, with D possibly being TRBD1 (6 bases). This CDR3 spans 13 amino acids. Germline-derived CDR1 and CDR2 are KGHSH and LQKENI. Trimming pared 4 bases from V and 3 bases from J, leaving 9 bases between. Written as DNA, the CDR3 is TGTGCCAGCTCACTAGGACAGAAAGAGACCCAGTACTTC. It specifies CASSLGQKETQYF.

The chain uses TRBV6-1 and TRBJ2-1; D is possibly TRBD1 or TRBD2 (5 bases each). Germline V gene lookup returns CDR1 MNHNS and CDR2 SASEGT. The CDR3 has 14 residues. Trimming removed 4 bases at V and 8 bases at J, with 15 bases between. The CDR3 DNA follows: TGTGCCAGCAGTGTAGCGACAGCGAAGGATGAGCAGTTCTTC. Translated: CASSVATAKDEQFF.

J is TRBJ2-5 and V is TRBV11-2; TRBD1 agrees at 9 bases. The germline V gene has CDR1 SGHAT and CDR2 FQNNGV. Germline trimming cut 8 bases from V and 2 bases from J; bases unmatched to any gene: 15. This CDR3 region has 17 residues. The CDR3 loop reads CASQIGKGQGRQETQYF. DNA for the CDR3: TGTGCCAGCCAGATAGGAAAGGGACAGGGTAGGCAAGAGACCCAGTACTTC.

The chain combines TRBV18 with TRBJ1-2; D gene unclear. This CDR3 has 13 amino acids. Trimming took off 6 bases at V and 8 bases at J, with 16 bases between the two ends. Looked up from germline, CDR1 is KGHSH and CDR2 is LQKENI. In DNA form, the CDR3 reads TGTGCCAGCTCTTCCCTCGAGGGCGAGGGCTACACCTTC. Protein product: CASSSLEGEGYTF. The whole variable domain, filled in from reference TRBV18 and TRBJ1-2, reads NAGVMQNPRHLVRRRGQEARLRCSPMKGHSHVYWYRQLPEEGLKFMVYLQKENIIDESGMPKERFSAEFPKEGPSILRIQQVVRGDSAAYFCASSSLEGEGYTFGSGTRLTVV.